This TCR beta chain was identified in a study of molecular identifiers for immune sequencing clone quantification. Looking at the study overall: Five aliquots were made in replicates from the RNA of roughly 20,000 or 100,000 naive CD8 cells, and four were sequenced.

A single record per CDR3 protein comes from TCRdb applying MiXCR to the PCR reads. Of about 640,000 distinct CDR3 sequences in the sample, just under 20% were seen once. Using 10%, 30% or 50% RNA, naive CD8 libraries were derived from approximately 20,000 to 980,000 sorted cells. Naive CD8 T cell sorting was performed on the CD8+CD4-CCR7+CD45RA+ phenotype. Study-wide points: Underestimation of highly expanded clone sizes could arise where identical TCR molecules share a barcode.

This clonotype was detected many times. Antigen unknown. V lost 0 bases, J lost 2 bases, and 11 bases stayed unmatched. Germline V gives CDR1 MNHEY, CDR2 SVGAGI. This CDR3 contains 19 residues. Sequencing was performed on naive CD8+ T cells from blood, with Jurkat cell RNA spiked in. Subset: FACS-sorted CD8+CD4-CCR7+CD45RA+ naive T cells. The chain has TRBV6-5 and TRBJ2-1; 9 bases are shared with TRBD1. The sequence derives from a human donor in good health. Some libraries in this study had Jurkat cell RNA spiked in. CDR3 bases: TGTGCCAGCAGTTACTCAGTTGACAGGGGGTTGCCTACCTACAATGAGCAGTTCTTC. Translation: CASSYSVDRGLPTYNEQFF.